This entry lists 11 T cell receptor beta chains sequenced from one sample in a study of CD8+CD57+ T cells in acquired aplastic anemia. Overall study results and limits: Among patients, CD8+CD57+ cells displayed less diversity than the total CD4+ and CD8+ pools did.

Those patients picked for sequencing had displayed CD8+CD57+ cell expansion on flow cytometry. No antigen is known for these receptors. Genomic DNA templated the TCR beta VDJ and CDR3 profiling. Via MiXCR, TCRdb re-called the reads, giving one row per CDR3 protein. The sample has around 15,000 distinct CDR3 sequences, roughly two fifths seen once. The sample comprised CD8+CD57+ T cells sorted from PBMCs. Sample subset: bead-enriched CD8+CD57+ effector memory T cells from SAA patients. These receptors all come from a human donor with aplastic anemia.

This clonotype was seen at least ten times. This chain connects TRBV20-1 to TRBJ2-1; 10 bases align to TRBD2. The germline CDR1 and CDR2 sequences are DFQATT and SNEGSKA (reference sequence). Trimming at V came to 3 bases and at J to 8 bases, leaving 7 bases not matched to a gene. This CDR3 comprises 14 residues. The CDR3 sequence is CSARSGGEADEQFF. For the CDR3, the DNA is TGCAGTGCTAGGAGCGGGGGGGAGGCCGATGAGCAGTTCTTC.

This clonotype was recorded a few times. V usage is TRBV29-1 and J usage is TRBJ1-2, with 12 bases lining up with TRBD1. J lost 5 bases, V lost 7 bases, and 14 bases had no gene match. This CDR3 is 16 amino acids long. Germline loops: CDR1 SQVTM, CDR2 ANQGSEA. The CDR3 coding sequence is TGCAGCGCCTACCAGGGACAGGGGGCTGAACTATATGGCTACACCTTC. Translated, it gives CSAYQGQGAELYGYTF.

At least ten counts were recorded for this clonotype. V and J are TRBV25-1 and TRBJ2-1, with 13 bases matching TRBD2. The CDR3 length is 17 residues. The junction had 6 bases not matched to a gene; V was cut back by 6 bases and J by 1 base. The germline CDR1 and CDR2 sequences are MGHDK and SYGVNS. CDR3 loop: CASRGTSGMNSYNEQFF. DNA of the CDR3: TGTGCCAGCAGGGGGACTAGCGGGATGAATTCCTACAATGAGCAGTTCTTC. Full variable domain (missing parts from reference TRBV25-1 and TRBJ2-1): EADIYQTPRYLVIGTGKKITLECSQTMGHDKMYWYQQDPGMELHLIHYSYGVNSTEKGDLSSESTVSRIRTEHFPLTLESARPSHTSQYLCASRGTSGMNSYNEQFFGPGTRLTVL.

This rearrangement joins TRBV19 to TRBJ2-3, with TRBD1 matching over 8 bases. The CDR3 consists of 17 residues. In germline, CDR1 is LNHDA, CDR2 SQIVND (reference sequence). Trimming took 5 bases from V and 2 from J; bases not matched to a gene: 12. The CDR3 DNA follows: TGTGCCAGTAGTCCTAAAAGGGGGACAGGAGACACAGATACGCAGTATTTT. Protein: CASSPKRGTGDTDTQYF.

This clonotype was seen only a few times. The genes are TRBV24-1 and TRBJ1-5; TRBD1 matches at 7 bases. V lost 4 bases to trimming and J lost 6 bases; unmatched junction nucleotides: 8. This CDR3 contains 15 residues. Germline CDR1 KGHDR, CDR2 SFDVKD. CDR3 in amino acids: CATSDSTGPGQPQHF. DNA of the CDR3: TGTGCCACCAGTGACTCGACAGGGCCGGGTCAGCCCCAGCATTTT.

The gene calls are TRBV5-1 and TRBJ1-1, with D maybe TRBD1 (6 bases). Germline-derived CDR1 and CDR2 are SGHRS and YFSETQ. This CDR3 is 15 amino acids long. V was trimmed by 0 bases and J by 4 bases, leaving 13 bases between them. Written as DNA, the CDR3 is TGCGCCAGCAGCTTGGGGGGGGCCCATTCCACTGAAGCTTTCTTT. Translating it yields CASSLGGAHSTEAFF. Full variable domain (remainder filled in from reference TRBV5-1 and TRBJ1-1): KAGVTQTPRYLIKTRGQQVTLSCSPISGHRSVSWYQQTPGQGLQFLFEYFSETQRNKGNFPGRFSGRQFSNSRSEMNVSTLELGDSALYLCASSLGGAHSTEAFFGQGTRLTVV.

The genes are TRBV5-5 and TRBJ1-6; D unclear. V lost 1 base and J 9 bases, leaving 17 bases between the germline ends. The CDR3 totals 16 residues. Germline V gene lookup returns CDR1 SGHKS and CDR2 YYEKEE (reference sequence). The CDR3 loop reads CASSLFPASEGSPLHF. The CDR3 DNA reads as TGTGCCAGCAGCTTGTTTCCGGCGTCGGAGGGTTCACCCCTCCACTTT.

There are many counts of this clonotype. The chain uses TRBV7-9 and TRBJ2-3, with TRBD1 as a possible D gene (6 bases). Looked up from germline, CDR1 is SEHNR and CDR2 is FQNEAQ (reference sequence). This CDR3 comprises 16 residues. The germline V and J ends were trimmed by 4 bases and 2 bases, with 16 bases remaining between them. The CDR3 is CASSSLGAGTTDTQYF. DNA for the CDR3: TGTGCCAGCAGCTCCTTGGGGGCAGGAACCACAGATACGCAGTATTTT.

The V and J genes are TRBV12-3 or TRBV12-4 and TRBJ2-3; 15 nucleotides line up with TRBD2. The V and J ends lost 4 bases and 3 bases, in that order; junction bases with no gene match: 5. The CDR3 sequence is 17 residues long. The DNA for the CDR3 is TGTGCCAGCAGTTCTATAGGGACTAGCGGGGGGACAGATACGCAGTATTTT. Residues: CASSSIGTSGGTDTQYF.

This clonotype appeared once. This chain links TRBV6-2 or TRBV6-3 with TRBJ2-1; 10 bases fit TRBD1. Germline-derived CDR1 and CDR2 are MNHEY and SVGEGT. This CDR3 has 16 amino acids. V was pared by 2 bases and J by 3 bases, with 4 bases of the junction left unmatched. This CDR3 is CASSYPGQGIYNEQFF. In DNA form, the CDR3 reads TGTGCCAGCAGTTACCCGGGACAGGGGATCTACAATGAGCAGTTCTTC.

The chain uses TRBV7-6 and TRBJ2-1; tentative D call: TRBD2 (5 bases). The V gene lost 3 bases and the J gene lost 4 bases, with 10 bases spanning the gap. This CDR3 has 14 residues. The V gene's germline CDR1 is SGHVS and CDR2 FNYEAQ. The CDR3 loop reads CASSFGTRYNEQFF. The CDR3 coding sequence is TGTGCCAGCAGCTTCGGCACTAGGTACAATGAGCAGTTCTTC.